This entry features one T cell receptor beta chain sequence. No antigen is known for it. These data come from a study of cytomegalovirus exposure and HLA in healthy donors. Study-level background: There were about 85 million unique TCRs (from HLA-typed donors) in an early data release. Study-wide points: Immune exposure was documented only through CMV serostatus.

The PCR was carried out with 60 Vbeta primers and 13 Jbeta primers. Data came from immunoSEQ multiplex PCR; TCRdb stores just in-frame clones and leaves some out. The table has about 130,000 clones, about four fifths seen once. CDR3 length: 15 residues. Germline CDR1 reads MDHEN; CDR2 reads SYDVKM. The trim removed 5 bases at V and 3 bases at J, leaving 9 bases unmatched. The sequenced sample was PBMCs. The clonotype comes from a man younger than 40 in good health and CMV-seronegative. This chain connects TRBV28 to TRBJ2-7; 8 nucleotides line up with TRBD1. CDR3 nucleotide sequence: TGTGCCAGCAGTAAACAGGGGGGACATCTCTACGAGCAGTACTTC. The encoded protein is CASSKQGGHLYEQYF. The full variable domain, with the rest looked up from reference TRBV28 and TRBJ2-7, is DVKVTQSSRYLVKRTGEKVFLECVQDMDHENMFWYRQDPGLGLRLIYFSYDVKMKEKGDIPEGYSVSREKKERFSLILESASTNQTSMYLCASSKQGGHLYEQYFGPGTRLTVT.